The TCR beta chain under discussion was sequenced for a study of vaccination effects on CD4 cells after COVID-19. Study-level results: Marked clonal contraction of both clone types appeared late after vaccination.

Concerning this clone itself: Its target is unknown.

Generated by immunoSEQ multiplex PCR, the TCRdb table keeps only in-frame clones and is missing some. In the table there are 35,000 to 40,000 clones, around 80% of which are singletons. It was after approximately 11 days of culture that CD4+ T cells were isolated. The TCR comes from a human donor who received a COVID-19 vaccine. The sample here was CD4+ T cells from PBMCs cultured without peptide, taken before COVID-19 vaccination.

The CDR3 protein is CASSSSPHGGPAGYTF. The CDR3 bases are TGTGCCAGTAGTTCCTCGCCGCACGGGGGCCCCGCTGGCTACACCTTC. This chain joins TRBV19 and TRBJ1-2; possibly TRBD1 for D (6 bases). Germline CDR1 and CDR2: LNHDA and SQIVND (reference sequence). V lost 5 bases, J lost 7 bases, and 23 bases lay in between. This CDR3 comprises 16 residues.